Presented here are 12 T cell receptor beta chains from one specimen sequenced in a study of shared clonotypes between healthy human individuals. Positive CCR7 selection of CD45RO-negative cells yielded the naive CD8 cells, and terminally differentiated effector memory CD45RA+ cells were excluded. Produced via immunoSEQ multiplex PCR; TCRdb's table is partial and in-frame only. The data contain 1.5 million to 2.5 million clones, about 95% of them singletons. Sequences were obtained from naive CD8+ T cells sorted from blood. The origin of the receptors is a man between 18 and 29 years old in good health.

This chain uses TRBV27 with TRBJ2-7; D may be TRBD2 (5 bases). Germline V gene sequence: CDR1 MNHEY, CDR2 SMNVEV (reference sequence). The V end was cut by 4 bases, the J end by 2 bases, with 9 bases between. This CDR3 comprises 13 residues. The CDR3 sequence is CASSWEPTYEQYF. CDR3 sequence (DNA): TGTGCCAGCAGTTGGGAGCCGACCTACGAGCAGTACTTC.

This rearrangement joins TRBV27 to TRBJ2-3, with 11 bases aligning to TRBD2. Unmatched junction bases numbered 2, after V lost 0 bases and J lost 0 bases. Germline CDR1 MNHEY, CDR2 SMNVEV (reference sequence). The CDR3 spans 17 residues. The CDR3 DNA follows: TGTGCCAGCAGTTTATCGACTAGCGGGATTAGCACAGATACGCAGTATTTT. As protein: CASSLSTSGISTDTQYF.

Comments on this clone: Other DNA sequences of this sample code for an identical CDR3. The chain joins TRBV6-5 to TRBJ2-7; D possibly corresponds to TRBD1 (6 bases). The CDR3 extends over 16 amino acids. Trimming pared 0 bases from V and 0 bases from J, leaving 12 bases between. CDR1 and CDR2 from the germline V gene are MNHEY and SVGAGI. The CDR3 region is CASSYSIGQSSYEQYF. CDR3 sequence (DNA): TGTGCCAGCAGTTACTCAATCGGACAGTCCTCCTACGAGCAGTACTTC.

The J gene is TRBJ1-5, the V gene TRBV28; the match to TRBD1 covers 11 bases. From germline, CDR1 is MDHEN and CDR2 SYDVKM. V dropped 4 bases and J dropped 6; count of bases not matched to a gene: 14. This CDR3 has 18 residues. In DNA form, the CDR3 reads TGTGCCAGCAGTTCCCAAGACCTGGACAGGGGGCCCTCTCAGCCCCAGCATTTT. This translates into CASSSQDLDRGPSQPQHF.

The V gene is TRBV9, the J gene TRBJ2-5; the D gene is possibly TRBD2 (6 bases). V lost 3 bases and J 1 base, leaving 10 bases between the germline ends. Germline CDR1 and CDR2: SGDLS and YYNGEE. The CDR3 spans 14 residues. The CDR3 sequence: CASSAGDFQETQYF. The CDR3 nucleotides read TGTGCCAGCAGCGCGGGAGATTTCCAAGAGACCCAGTACTTC.

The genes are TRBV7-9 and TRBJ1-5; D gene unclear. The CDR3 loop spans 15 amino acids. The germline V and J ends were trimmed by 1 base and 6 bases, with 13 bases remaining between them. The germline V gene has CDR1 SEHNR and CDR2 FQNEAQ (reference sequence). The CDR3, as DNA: TGTGCCAGCAGCTTAGATCGGGAGGAGGCTCAGCCCCAGCATTTT. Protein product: CASSLDREEAQPQHF.

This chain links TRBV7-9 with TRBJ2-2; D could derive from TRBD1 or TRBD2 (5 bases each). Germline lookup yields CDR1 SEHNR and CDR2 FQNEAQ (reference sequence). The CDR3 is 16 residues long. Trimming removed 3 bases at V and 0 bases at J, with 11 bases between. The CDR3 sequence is CASSFRGAANTGELFF. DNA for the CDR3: TGTGCCAGCAGCTTCAGAGGGGCTGCGAACACCGGGGAGCTGTTTTTT. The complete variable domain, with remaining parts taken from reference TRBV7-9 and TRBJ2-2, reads DTGVSQNPRHKITKRGQNVTFRCDPISEHNRLYWYRQTLGQGPEFLTYFQNEAQLEKSRLLSDRFSAERPKGSFSTLEIQRTEQGDSAMYLCASSFRGAANTGELFFGEGSRLTVL.

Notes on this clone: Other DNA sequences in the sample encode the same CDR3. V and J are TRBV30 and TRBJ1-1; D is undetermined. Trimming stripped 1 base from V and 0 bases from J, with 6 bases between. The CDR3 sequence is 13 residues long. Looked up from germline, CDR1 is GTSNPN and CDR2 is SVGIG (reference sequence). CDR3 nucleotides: TGTGCCTGGAGTGGTCAGTTGAACACTGAAGCTTTCTTT. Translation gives CAWSGQLNTEAFF.

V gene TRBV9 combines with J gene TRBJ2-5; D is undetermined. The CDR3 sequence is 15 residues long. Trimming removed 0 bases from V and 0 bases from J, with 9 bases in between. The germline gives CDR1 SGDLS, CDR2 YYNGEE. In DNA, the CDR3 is TGTGCCAGCAGCGTAGTCCCGGGTTACCAAGAGACCCAGTACTTC. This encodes CASSVVPGYQETQYF.

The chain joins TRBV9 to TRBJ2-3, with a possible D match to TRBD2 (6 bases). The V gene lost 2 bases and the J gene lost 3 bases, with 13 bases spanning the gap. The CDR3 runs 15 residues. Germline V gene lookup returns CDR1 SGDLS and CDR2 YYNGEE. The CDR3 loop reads CASSVDYQGTDTQYF. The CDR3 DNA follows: TGTGCCAGCAGCGTGGACTACCAGGGAACAGATACGCAGTATTTT.

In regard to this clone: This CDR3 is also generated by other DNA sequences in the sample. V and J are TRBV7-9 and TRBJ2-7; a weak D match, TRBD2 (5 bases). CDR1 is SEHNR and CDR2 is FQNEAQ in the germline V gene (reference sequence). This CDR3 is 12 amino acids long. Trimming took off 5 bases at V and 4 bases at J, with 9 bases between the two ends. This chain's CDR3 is CASSRGLYEQYF. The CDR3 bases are TGTGCCAGCAGCCGCGGGCTATACGAGCAGTACTTC. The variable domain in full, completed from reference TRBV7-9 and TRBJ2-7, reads DTGVSQNPRHKITKRGQNVTFRCDPISEHNRLYWYRQTLGQGPEFLTYFQNEAQLEKSRLLSDRFSAERPKGSFSTLEIQRTEQGDSAMYLCASSRGLYEQYFGPGTRLTVT.

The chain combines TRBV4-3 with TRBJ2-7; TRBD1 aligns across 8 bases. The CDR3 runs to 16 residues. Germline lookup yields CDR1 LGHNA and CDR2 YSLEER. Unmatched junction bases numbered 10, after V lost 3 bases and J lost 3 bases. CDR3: CASSHHDRGPGYEQYF. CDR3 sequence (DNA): TGCGCCAGCAGCCACCACGACAGGGGACCAGGCTACGAGCAGTACTTC.